Included here is one TCR beta chain sequence, with context. The antigen remains unidentified. A multiplex PCR was run with 60 Vbeta primers and 13 Jbeta primers. The table came from immunoSEQ multiplex PCR; TCRdb's copy has only in-frame clones and leaves some out. The sample holds 90,000 to 120,000 clones, about 72% seen once. The ends were cut back, 4 bases at V and 1 base at J, with 16 bases in the middle. CDR1 and CDR2 from the germline V gene are MNHEY and SVGAGI. The CDR3 contains 16 residues. The data were obtained in a study of cytomegalovirus exposure and HLA in healthy donors. Study outcomes and limitations: The study listed approximately 160 cytomegalovirus-associated TCR beta chains. Indistinguishable V segments, including TRBV6-2 and TRBV6-3, were excluded. Reportedly, TCR beta sequences accurately predicted HLA-A and HLA-B alleles in most subjects.

V gene TRBV6-5 combines with J gene TRBJ2-5; the D gene is possibly TRBD2 (6 bases). Sequencing was done on a sample of PBMCs. The TCR originated in a man younger than 30 in good health and CMV-seronegative. The CDR3 coding sequence is TGTGCCAGCAGTTTAGGAGGGTTTGGGGCCCAAGAGACCCAGTACTTC. Amino acid sequence: CASSLGGFGAQETQYF.